This entry features one T cell receptor beta chain sequence. Its antigen is not known. Profiled with immunoSEQ multiplex PCR; TCRdb holds only in-frame clones, not every one. The sample holds about 15,000 clones, 70% to 90% seen once. This entry is derived from a study of T cell repertoires in ileal Crohn's disease. Study context: Postoperative therapy was given to about half: 10 to 12 thiopurines, 18 anti-TNF agents. Study-level points and caveats: Endoscopic recurrence occurred in every patient whose clonality exceeded 26.8%. Sorted CD8 T cells held more high-frequency clones than CD4.

V shed 8 bases and J 2 bases; nucleotides not matched to a gene: 12. This CDR3 region has 14 residues. The germline CDR1 and CDR2 sequences are SQVTM and ANQGSEA. The specimen was ileal tissue. This chain connects TRBV29-1 to TRBJ2-7; 7 bases agree with TRBD2. The clonotype originates from an adult with Crohn's disease. The CDR3: CSTLGGAGTYEQYF. For the CDR3, the DNA is TGCAGCACCCTGGGAGGGGCAGGGACCTACGAGCAGTACTTC.